A selection of T cell receptor beta chains follows, all from one sample in a study of T-cell memory formation after mild COVID-19. TCRdb recomputed calls from the 5' RACE reads with MiXCR, one row per CDR3 protein. The sample yields hundreds of thousands of distinct CDR3 sequences, about 23% seen once. The sequencing sample was made of PBMCs or a T cell subset sorted from them (not recorded which). These receptors originate from an adult woman who had mild COVID-19 (a few samples of this study predate the infection). Cell type and time point are not known. Each CDR3 is given with its conserved first and last residue. A D gene is named only where the DNA matches it firmly. Only some rows state a clone size, as once, few, many or a class for expanded clones.

size	V	D	length	J	CDR3	DNA
few	TRBV9	TRBD2	14	TRBJ2-2	CASSAGTSTGELFF	TGTGCCAGCAGCGCCGGGACTAGTACCGGGGAGCTGTTTTTT
NA	TRBV28	NA	15	TRBJ1-5	CASSSRSGGAQPQHF	TGTGCCAGCAGCTCAAGGTCGGGGGGAGCTCAGCCCCAGCATTTT
once	TRBV5-1	NA	16	TRBJ2-2	CASSPPDRMNTGELFF	TGCGCCAGCAGCCCACCCGACAGGATGAACACCGGGGAGCTGTTTTTT
many	TRBV15	NA	15	TRBJ2-5	CATSRDRGEEETQYF	TGTGCCACCAGCAGAGACAGGGGAGAAGAGGAGACCCAGTACTTC
NA	TRBV7-3	TRBD2	15	TRBJ2-1	CASSMTSRLYNEQFF	TGTGCCAGCAGCATGACTAGCAGGCTCTACAATGAGCAGTTCTTC
once	TRBV20-1	NA	13	TRBJ2-1	CSARSGRTNEQFF	TGCAGTGCTAGGTCCGGGAGAACGAATGAGCAGTTCTTC
NA	TRBV7-3	NA	12	TRBJ2-1	CASSSTEDEQFF	TGTGCCAGCAGCTCGACAGAAGATGAGCAGTTCTTC
NA	TRBV5-5	TRBD1	17	TRBJ2-7	CASSFVPGGQGIVAQYF	TGTGCCAGCAGCTTTGTTCCCGGCGGACAGGGAATTGTGGCGCAGTACTTC
NA	TRBV29-1	NA	15	TRBJ1-1	CSVEFRGGMNTEAFF	TGCAGCGTTGAGTTCAGGGGCGGAATGAACACTGAAGCTTTCTTT
NA	TRBV7-8	TRBD1	18	TRBJ2-2	CASSPLHSGQGNTGELFF	TGTGCCAGCAGCCCCCTGCATTCTGGACAGGGGAACACCGGGGAGCTGTTTTTT
few	TRBV4-2	NA	14	TRBJ1-1	CASSPGAGHTEAFF	TGTGCCAGCAGCCCTGGGGCGGGTCATACTGAAGCTTTCTTT
few	TRBV29-1	NA	17	TRBJ2-7	CSVENTLGGDSSYEQYF	TGCAGCGTTGAAAATACCCTAGGCGGGGACAGCTCCTACGAGCAGTACTTC
few	TRBV28	NA	17	TRBJ2-2	CASTRRIRGARPGELFF	TGTGCCAGCACCCGCCGAATCCGGGGGGCGAGGCCCGGGGAGCTGTTTTTT
few	TRBV24-1	TRBD1	14	TRBJ1-2	CATSDPGQGAGYTF	TGTGCCACCAGTGACCCCGGACAGGGCGCTGGCTACACCTTC
NA	TRBV7-9	TRBD1	14	TRBJ1-1	CASSYDRVHTEAFF	TGTGCCAGCAGCTACGACAGGGTCCACACTGAAGCTTTCTTT
NA	TRBV12-3/TRBV12-4	NA	16	TRBJ2-2	CASSFRIQGNSGELFF	TGTGCCAGCAGTTTTCGGATACAGGGTAACTCCGGGGAGCTGTTTTTT
NA	TRBV6-5	NA	13	TRBJ2-5	CASSYSDSTAQYF	TGTGCCAGCAGTTACTCGGACTCGACGGCCCAGTACTTC
NA	TRBV7-8	TRBD1	18	TRBJ1-1	CASSLMVGTGGGGTEAFF	TGTGCCAGCAGCTTAATGGTAGGGACAGGGGGCGGAGGCACTGAAGCTTTCTTT
few	TRBV2	TRBD1	15	TRBJ1-3	CASSQTTGPGNTIYF	TGTGCCAGCAGTCAAACGACAGGGCCTGGAAACACCATATATTTT
few	TRBV7-8	NA	15	TRBJ2-7	CASSLRILSSYEQYF	TGTGCCAGCAGCTTAAGGATTCTGAGCTCCTACGAGCAGTACTTC
NA	TRBV4-1	TRBD1	16	TRBJ1-1	CASSQVGQLLNTEAFF	TGCGCCAGCAGCCAAGTGGGACAGCTGTTGAACACTGAAGCTTTCTTT
many	TRBV29-1	NA	12	TRBJ2-1	CSARGVYNEQFF	TGCAGCGCTAGAGGGGTCTACAATGAGCAGTTCTTC
NA	TRBV7-3	NA	16	TRBJ1-6	CASSLLGKGGNSPLHF	TGTGCCAGCAGCCTTTTGGGAAAGGGGGGTAATTCACCCCTCCACTTT
NA	TRBV24-1	TRBD2	13	TRBJ2-7	CATSMGGNYEQYF	TGTGCCACCAGTATGGGAGGGAACTACGAGCAGTACTTC
few	TRBV7-2	NA	14	TRBJ2-2	CASSPLGSTGELFF	TGTGCCAGCAGCCCACTGGGCAGCACCGGGGAGCTGTTTTTT
few	TRBV29-1	NA	14	TRBJ1-4	CSAPPRGSNEKLFF	TGCAGCGCCCCCCCCAGGGGTAGTAATGAAAAACTGTTTTTT
NA	TRBV29-1	NA	13	TRBJ1-1	CSVERRMNTEAFF	TGCAGCGTTGAACGGAGAATGAACACTGAAGCTTTCTTT
NA	TRBV29-1	NA	12	TRBJ2-5	CSVLRGMETQYF	TGCAGCGTTCTAAGGGGAATGGAGACCCAGTACTTC
few	TRBV13	NA	13	TRBJ2-3	CASSLSGADTQYF	TGTGCCAGCAGCCTGTCCGGGGCAGATACGCAGTATTTT
NA	TRBV7-9	NA	15	TRBJ2-5	CASSLEPNAGETQYF	TGTGCCAGCAGCTTAGAGCCTAACGCGGGAGAGACCCAGTACTTC
NA	TRBV12-3/TRBV12-4	TRBD2	19	TRBJ2-2	CASSGVGTSGGSNTGELFF	TGTGCCAGCAGCGGAGTAGGGACTAGCGGGGGGTCGAACACCGGGGAGCTGTTTTTT
NA	TRBV4-3	TRBD1	17	TRBJ2-1	CASSQDRARGHDNEQFF	TGCGCCAGCAGCCAAGATAGGGCCAGGGGGCATGACAATGAGCAGTTCTTC
few	TRBV12-3/TRBV12-4	TRBD1	15	TRBJ2-1	CASSLWGQGNDEQFF	TGTGCCAGCAGTTTATGGGGACAGGGTAACGATGAGCAGTTCTTC
few	TRBV6-1	NA	16	TRBJ2-6	CASSSHTSSGANVLTF	TGTGCCAGCAGTAGCCACACGTCCTCTGGGGCCAACGTCCTGACTTTC